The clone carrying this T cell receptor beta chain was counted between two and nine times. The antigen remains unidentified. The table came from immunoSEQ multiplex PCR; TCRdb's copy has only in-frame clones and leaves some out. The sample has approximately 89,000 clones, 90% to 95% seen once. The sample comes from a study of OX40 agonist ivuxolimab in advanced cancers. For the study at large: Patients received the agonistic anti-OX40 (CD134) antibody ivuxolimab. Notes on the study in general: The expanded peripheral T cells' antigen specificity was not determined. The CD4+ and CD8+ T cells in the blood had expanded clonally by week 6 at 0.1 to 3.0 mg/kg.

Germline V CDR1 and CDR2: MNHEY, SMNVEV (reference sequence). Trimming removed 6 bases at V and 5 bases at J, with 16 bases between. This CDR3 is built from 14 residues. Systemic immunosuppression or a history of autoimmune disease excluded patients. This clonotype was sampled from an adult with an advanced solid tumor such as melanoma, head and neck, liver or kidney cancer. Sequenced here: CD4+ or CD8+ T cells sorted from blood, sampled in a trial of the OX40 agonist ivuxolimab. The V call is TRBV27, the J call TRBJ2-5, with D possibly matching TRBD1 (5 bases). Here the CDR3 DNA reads TGTGCCAGCAGCAGACAGTGGCCCACGGAGACCCAGTACTTC. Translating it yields CASSRQWPTETQYF.